Listed here is a single T cell receptor (beta chain). Method: immunoSEQ multiplex PCR; TCRdb's copy keeps in-frame clones and lacks some. The sample carries a few hundred thousand clones, 90% recorded once. The record originates from a study of cytomegalovirus exposure and HLA in healthy donors. Study context: The 120 validation repertoires, a later analysis reported, used the same platform as the roughly 730 repertoires from the first cohort.

CDR3 length: 12 residues. Trimming took off 0 bases at V and 4 bases at J, with 3 bases between the two ends. The sequencing sample was made of PBMCs. The receptor's source is a woman aged 25 to 39 in good health and CMV-seronegative. The rearrangement links TRBV23-1 to TRBJ1-2; D is undetermined. TRBV23-1 is designated an ORF whose function remains uncertain. The CDR3 reads CASSQSPYGYTF. In DNA, the CDR3 is TGCGCCAGCAGTCAATCGCCCTATGGCTACACCTTC.